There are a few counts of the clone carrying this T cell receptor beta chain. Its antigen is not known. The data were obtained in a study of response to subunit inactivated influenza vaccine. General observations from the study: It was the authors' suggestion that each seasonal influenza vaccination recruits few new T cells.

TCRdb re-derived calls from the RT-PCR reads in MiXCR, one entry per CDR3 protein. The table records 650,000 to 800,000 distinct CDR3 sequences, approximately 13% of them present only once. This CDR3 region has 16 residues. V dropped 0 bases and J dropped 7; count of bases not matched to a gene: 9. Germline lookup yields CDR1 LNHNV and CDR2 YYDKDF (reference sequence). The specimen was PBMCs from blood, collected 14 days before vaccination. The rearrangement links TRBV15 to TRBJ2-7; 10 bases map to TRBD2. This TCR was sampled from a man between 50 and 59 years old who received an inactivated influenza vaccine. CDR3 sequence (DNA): TGTGCCACCAGCAGAGAGTTAGCGGGAGGCCCTCTGGAGCAGTACTTC. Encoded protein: CATSRELAGGPLEQYF.